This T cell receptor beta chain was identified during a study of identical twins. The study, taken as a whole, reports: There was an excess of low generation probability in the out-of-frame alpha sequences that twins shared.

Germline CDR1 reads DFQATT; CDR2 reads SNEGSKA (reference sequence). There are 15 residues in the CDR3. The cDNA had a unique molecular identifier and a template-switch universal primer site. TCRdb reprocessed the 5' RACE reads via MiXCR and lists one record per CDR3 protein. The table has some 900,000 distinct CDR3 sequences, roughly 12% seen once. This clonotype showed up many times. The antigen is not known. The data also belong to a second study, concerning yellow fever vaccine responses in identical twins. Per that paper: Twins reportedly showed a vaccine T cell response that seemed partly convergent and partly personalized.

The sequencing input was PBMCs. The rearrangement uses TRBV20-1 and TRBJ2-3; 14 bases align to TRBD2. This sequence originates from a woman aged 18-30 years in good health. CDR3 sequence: CSATGLAGVTDTQYF. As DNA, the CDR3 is TGCAGCGCCACGGGACTAGCGGGGGTAACAGATACGCAGTATTTT.